This is a list of T cell receptor beta chains from one sample in a study of T-cell memory formation after mild COVID-19. Each CDR3 protein is one row after TCRdb ran MiXCR on the 5' RACE reads. Of fewer than 35,000 distinct CDR3 sequences detected, about 16% appear once; the ten largest clones hold roughly 1.3%. The material sequenced was PBMCs or a T cell subset sorted from them (not recorded which). The receptor set was obtained from an adult who had mild COVID-19 (a few samples of this study predate the infection). Cell type and time point are not known. The CDR3 runs from the conserved cysteine through the conserved F or W. The order of the fields is D gene, V gene, J gene, clone size, CDR3 protein, CDR3 DNA. The D gene is left open where the match is weak. Part of the rows lack a size; the others show once, few, many or a class for expanded clones.

D gene: TRBD2
V gene: TRBV24-1
J gene: TRBJ2-1
clone size: many
CDR3 protein: CATSRGLAFEQFF
CDR3 DNA: TGTGCCACCAGTAGGGGACTAGCGTTCGAGCAGTTCTTC

D gene: TRBD1
V gene: TRBV27
J gene: TRBJ2-7
clone size: many
CDR3 protein: CASRPTGLLGTHEQYF
CDR3 DNA: TGTGCCAGCAGACCGACAGGGCTGCTTGGAACGCACGAGCAGTACTTC

D gene: -
V gene: TRBV11-2
J gene: TRBJ1-3
clone size: once
CDR3 protein: CASSDVGWYGNTIYF
CDR3 DNA: TGTGCCAGCAGCGATGTCGGTTGGTATGGAAACACCATATATTTT

D gene: -
V gene: TRBV7-8
J gene: TRBJ2-6
clone size: many
CDR3 protein: CASSPPHSGANVLTF
CDR3 DNA: TGTGCCAGCAGCCCCCCTCACTCTGGGGCCAACGTCCTGACTTTC

D gene: -
V gene: TRBV9
J gene: TRBJ2-2
clone size: -
CDR3 protein: CASTRTGAANTGELFF
CDR3 DNA: TGTGCCAGCACCAGAACCGGGGCCGCGAACACCGGGGAGCTGTTTTTT

D gene: TRBD2
V gene: TRBV7-3
J gene: TRBJ2-5
clone size: medium-sized
CDR3 protein: CASRANSGIGETQYF
CDR3 DNA: TGTGCCAGCAGAGCAAATAGCGGGATAGGGGAGACCCAGTACTTC

D gene: -
V gene: TRBV5-6
J gene: TRBJ1-1
clone size: -
CDR3 protein: CASSLDRYEAFF
CDR3 DNA: TGTGCCAGCAGCTTGGATCGCTATGAAGCTTTCTTT

D gene: -
V gene: TRBV7-9
J gene: TRBJ1-2
clone size: few
CDR3 protein: CASSDTGAQVYGYTF
CDR3 DNA: TGTGCCAGCAGCGACACGGGGGCGCAGGTCTATGGCTACACCTTC

D gene: -
V gene: TRBV20-1
J gene: TRBJ2-3
clone size: many
CDR3 protein: CSALLSSTDTQYF
CDR3 DNA: TGCAGTGCTTTATTATCTAGCACAGATACGCAGTATTTT

D gene: -
V gene: TRBV5-4
J gene: TRBJ2-3
clone size: many
CDR3 protein: CASSGRQASGSDTQYF
CDR3 DNA: TGTGCCAGCAGCGGACGACAGGCCAGTGGGTCGGATACGCAGTATTTT

D gene: -
V gene: TRBV20-1
J gene: TRBJ1-5
clone size: -
CDR3 protein: CSARVQGLNNQPQHF
CDR3 DNA: TGCAGTGCTAGAGTCCAGGGGCTAAACAATCAGCCCCAGCATTTT

D gene: TRBD2
V gene: TRBV3-1
J gene: TRBJ2-4
clone size: -
CDR3 protein: CASGREVQYF
CDR3 DNA: TGTGCCAGCGGCCGGGAGGTTCAGTACTTC

D gene: TRBD1
V gene: TRBV5-1
J gene: TRBJ2-3
clone size: many
CDR3 protein: CASIPGQGVTDTQYF
CDR3 DNA: TGCGCCAGCATCCCGGGACAGGGGGTCACAGATACGCAGTATTTT

D gene: TRBD1
V gene: TRBV29-1
J gene: TRBJ2-5
clone size: many
CDR3 protein: CSVALQGAGETQYF
CDR3 DNA: TGCAGCGTTGCCCTACAGGGGGCGGGGGAGACCCAGTACTTC

D gene: -
V gene: TRBV5-6
J gene: TRBJ2-5
clone size: many
CDR3 protein: CASSWGPRLTRWETQYF
CDR3 DNA: TGTGCCAGCAGCTGGGGCCCACGGCTTACTAGATGGGAGACCCAGTACTTC

D gene: -
V gene: TRBV4-2
J gene: TRBJ2-3
clone size: many
CDR3 protein: CASSQGGMPTDTQYF
CDR3 DNA: TGTGCCAGCAGCCAAGGGGGGATGCCCACAGATACGCAGTATTTT

D gene: -
V gene: TRBV5-1
J gene: TRBJ2-1
clone size: many
CDR3 protein: CASSLDGLPNNEQFF
CDR3 DNA: TGCGCCAGCAGCTTGGATGGACTACCCAACAATGAGCAGTTCTTC

D gene: -
V gene: TRBV20-1
J gene: TRBJ2-2
clone size: medium-sized
CDR3 protein: CSARKEGNTGELFF
CDR3 DNA: TGCAGTGCTAGAAAGGAGGGTAACACCGGGGAGCTGTTTTTT

D gene: TRBD2
V gene: TRBV12-3/TRBV12-4
J gene: TRBJ2-5
clone size: many
CDR3 protein: CASSLSGGQETQYF
CDR3 DNA: TGTGCCAGCAGTTTATCGGGGGGGCAAGAGACCCAGTACTTC

D gene: TRBD1
V gene: TRBV7-2
J gene: TRBJ1-6
clone size: many
CDR3 protein: CASSPRTGDSPLHF
CDR3 DNA: TGTGCCAGCAGCCCACGGACAGGGGATTCACCCCTCCACTTT

D gene: TRBD2
V gene: TRBV7-2
J gene: TRBJ2-2
clone size: many
CDR3 protein: CATPGGRVTGELFF
CDR3 DNA: TGTGCCACTCCGGGCGGGAGAGTTACTGGGGAGCTGTTTTTT

D gene: -
V gene: TRBV12-3/TRBV12-4
J gene: TRBJ1-5
clone size: many
CDR3 protein: CASSLALGQPQHF
CDR3 DNA: TGTGCCAGCAGTTTAGCGCTTGGCCAGCCCCAGCATTTT